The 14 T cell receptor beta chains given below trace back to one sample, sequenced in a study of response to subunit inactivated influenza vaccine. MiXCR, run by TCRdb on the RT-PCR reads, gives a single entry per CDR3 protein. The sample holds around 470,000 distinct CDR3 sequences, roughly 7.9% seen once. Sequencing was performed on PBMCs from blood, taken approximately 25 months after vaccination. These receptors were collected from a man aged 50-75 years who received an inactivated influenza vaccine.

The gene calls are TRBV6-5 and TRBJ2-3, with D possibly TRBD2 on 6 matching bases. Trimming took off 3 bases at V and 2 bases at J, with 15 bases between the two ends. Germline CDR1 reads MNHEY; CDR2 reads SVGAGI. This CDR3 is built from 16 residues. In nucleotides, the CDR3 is TGTGCCAGCAGTTATTCCGGGACTTTTATCACAGATACGCAGTATTTT. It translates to CASSYSGTFITDTQYF.

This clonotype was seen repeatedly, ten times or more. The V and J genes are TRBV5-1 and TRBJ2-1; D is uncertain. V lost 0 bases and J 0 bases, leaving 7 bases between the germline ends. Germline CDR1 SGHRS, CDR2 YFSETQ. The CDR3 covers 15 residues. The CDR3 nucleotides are TGCGCCAGCAGCTTGGCTTCAAGCTCCTACAATGAGCAGTTCTTC. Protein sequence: CASSLASSSYNEQFF. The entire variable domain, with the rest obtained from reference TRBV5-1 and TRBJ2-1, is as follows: KAGVTQTPRYLIKTRGQQVTLSCSPISGHRSVSWYQQTPGQGLQFLFEYFSETQRNKGNFPGRFSGRQFSNSRSEMNVSTLELGDSALYLCASSLASSSYNEQFFGPGTRLTVL.

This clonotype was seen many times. This CDR3 is CASSRTGGSNIQYF. The CDR3 coding sequence is TGTGCCAGCAGTCGAACAGGGGGTTCGAACATTCAGTACTTC. The V gene is TRBV28, the J gene TRBJ2-4, with TRBD1 matching 8 bases. Germline-derived CDR1 and CDR2 are MDHEN and SYDVKM. The CDR3 extends over 14 amino acids. Unmatched junction bases numbered 7, after V lost 5 bases and J lost 7 bases. The full variable domain, completed using reference TRBV28 and TRBJ2-4, is DVKVTQSSRYLVKRTGEKVFLECVQDMDHENMFWYRQDPGLGLRLIYFSYDVKMKEKGDIPEGYSVSREKKERFSLILESASTNQTSMYLCASSRTGGSNIQYFGAGTRLSVL.

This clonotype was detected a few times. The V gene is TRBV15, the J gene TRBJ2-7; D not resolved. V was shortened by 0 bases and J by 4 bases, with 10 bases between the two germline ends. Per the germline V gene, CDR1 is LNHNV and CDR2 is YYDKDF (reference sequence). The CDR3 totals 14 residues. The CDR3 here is CATSRDWARYEQYF. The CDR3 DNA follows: TGTGCCACCAGCAGAGATTGGGCAAGATACGAGCAGTACTTC.

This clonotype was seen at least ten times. The DNA for the CDR3 is TGTGCCACCAGGGACTCGACAGGTAGTTACGATGAGCAGTTCTTC. It yields the protein CATRDSTGSYDEQFF. The chain employs TRBV7-2 and TRBJ2-1; D might be TRBD1 or TRBD2, each matching 6 bases. The CDR3 has 15 residues. The V end lost 10 bases, the J end lost 8 bases, and 24 bases lay between the germline ends. CDR1 and CDR2 (germline): SGHTA, FQGNSA.

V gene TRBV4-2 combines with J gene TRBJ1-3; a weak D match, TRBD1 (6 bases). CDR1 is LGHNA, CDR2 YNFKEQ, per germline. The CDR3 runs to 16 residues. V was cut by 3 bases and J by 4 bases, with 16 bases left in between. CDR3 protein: CASSQLGNREGNTIYF. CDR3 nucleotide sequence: TGTGCCAGCAGCCAGCTGGGGAACAGGGAAGGAAACACCATATATTTT.

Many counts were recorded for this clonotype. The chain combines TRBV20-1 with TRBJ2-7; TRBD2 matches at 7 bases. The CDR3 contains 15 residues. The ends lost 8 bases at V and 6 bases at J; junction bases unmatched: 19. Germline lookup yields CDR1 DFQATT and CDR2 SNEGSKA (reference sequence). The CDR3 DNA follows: TGCAGTCCATACGCGACGGGAGGTAGGGACTCCGAGCAGTACTTC. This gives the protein CSPYATGGRDSEQYF.

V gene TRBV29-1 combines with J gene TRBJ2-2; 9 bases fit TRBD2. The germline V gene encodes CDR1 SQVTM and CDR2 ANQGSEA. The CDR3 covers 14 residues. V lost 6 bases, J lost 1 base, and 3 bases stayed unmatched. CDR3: CSVIAGENTGELFF. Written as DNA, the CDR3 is TGCAGCGTGATAGCGGGGGAGAACACCGGGGAGCTGTTTTTT.

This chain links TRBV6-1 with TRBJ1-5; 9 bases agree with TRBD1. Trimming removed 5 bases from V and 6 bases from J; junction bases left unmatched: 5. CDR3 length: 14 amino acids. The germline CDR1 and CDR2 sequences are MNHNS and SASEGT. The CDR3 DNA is TGTGCCAGCAGTCGGGACAGGGCCGGTCAGCCCCAGCATTTT. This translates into CASSRDRAGQPQHF.

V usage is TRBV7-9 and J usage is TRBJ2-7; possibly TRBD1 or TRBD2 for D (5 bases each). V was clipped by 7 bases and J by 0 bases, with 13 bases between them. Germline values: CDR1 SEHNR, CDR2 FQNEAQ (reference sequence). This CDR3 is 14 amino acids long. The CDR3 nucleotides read TGTGCCAGCAACCGGGACGTAAGCTCCTACGAGCAGTACTTC. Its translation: CASNRDVSSYEQYF. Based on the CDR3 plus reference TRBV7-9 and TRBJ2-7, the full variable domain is DTGVSQNPRHKITKRGQNVTFRCDPISEHNRLYWYRQTLGQGPEFLTYFQNEAQLEKSRLLSDRFSAERPKGSFSTLEIQRTEQGDSAMYLCASNRDVSSYEQYFGPGTRLTVT.

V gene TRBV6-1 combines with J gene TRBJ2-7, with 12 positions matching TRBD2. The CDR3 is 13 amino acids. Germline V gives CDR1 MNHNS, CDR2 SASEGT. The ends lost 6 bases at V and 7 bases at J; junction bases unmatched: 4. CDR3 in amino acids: CASRTSGGSEQYF. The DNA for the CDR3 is TGTGCCAGCAGAACTAGCGGGGGGAGTGAGCAGTACTTC.

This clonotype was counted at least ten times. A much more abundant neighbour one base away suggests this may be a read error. The CDR3 protein is CSVSGDSNQPQQF. CDR3 in DNA: TGCAGCGTCTCAGGGGATAGCAATCAGCCCCAGCAATTT. The chain is built from TRBV29-1 and TRBJ1-5; D might be TRBD1 (6 bases). Germline V gene sequence: CDR1 SQVTM, CDR2 ANQGSEA. This CDR3 contains 13 residues.

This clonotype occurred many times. This CDR3 reads CASTSQGWGSYEQYF. In nucleotides, the CDR3 is TGTGCCAGCACGTCCCAGGGGTGGGGGTCCTACGAGCAGTACTTC. The chain combines TRBV25-1 with TRBJ2-7; tentatively, D is TRBD1 (6 bases). With 7 bases removed from V and 1 base from J, the gap between germline ends came to 17 bases. Germline CDR1 and CDR2: MGHDK and SYGVNS. This CDR3 spans 15 amino acids.

The CDR3 nucleotides read TGCAGCCTCAGGGGGCAAGAGACCCAGTACTTC. Its translation is CSLRGQETQYF. This chain links TRBV29-1 with TRBJ2-5; 7 positions match TRBD1. The CDR3 totals 11 residues. The germline CDR1 and CDR2 sequences are SQVTM and ANQGSEA. The V and J ends lost 8 bases and 2 bases, in that order; junction bases with no gene match: 2.